This TCR beta chain was captured by sequencing in a study of shared clonotypes between healthy human individuals. Sequenced by immunoSEQ multiplex PCR; TCRdb stores in-frame clones only, minus some. The sample lists roughly 500,000 clones; 90% to 96% were seen once. Germline CDR1 reads SGHRS; CDR2 reads YFSETQ. This CDR3 has 14 amino acids. Trimming removed 0 bases from V and 6 bases from J, with 12 bases in between. This sequence joins TRBV5-1 and TRBJ1-2, with unresolved D. The source is a woman aged 25-40 years in good health. What was sequenced was naive CD4+ T cells sorted from blood. Subset in this sample: CD45RA+ positively selected. CDR3 residues: CASSLGYGGNGYTF. CDR3 in DNA: TGCGCCAGCAGCTTGGGTTACGGAGGGAATGGCTACACCTTC. Complete variable domain (other parts from reference TRBV5-1 and TRBJ1-2): KAGVTQTPRYLIKTRGQQVTLSCSPISGHRSVSWYQQTPGQGLQFLFEYFSETQRNKGNFPGRFSGRQFSNSRSEMNVSTLELGDSALYLCASSLGYGGNGYTFGSGTRLTVV.